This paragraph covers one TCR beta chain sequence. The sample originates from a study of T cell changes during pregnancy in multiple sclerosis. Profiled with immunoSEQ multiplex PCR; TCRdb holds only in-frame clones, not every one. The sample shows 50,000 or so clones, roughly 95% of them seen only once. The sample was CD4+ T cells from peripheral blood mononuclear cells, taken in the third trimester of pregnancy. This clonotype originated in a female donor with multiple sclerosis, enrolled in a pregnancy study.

CDR3 protein: CASSNRQAGFEQYF. The DNA for the CDR3 is TGTGCCAGTAGCAATAGACAGGCGGGTTTCGAGCAGTACTTC. The V and J genes are TRBV19 and TRBJ2-7; D may be TRBD1 (6 bases). From germline, CDR1 is LNHDA and CDR2 SQIVND (reference sequence). CDR3 length: 14 residues. The V and J ends lost 6 bases and 6 bases respectively, with 18 bases between them.